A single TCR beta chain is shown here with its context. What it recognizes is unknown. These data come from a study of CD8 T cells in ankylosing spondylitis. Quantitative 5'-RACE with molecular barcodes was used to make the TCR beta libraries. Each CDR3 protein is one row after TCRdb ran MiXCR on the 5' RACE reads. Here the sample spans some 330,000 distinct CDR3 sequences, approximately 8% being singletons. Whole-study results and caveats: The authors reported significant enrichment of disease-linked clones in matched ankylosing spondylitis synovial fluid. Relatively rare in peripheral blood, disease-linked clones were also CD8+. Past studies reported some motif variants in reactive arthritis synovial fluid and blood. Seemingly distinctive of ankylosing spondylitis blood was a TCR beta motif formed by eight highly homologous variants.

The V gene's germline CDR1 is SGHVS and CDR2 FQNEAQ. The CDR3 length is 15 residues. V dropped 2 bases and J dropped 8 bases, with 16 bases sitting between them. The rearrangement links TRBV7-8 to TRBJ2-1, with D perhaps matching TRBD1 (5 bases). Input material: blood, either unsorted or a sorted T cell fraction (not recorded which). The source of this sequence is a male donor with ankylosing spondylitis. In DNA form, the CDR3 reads TGTGCCAGCAGCTTACAGGGTGTGGTACCCCATGAGCAGTTCTTC. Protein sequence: CASSLQGVVPHEQFF.